The TCR beta chain described here comes from a study of blood T cell repertoires in COVID-19. For the study at large: The samples span acute and convalescent COVID-19 from the United States, Italy and Spain. In each case, the material was cDNA or gDNA derived from T cells, B-cell-depleted T cells, or PBMCs.

Original processing notes: Counts of nucleated cells, estimated from reference gene primer amplification, were obtained. Sequencing used immunoSEQ multiplex PCR; TCRdb keeps in-frame clones, though not all of them. V, J and clone size reflect that table, while D and trimming were determined from the DNA. The profile shows 180,000 or so clones, 70% to 90% of them singletons. Input material: peripheral blood. The receptor was isolated from a man aged 55 to 70 with acute or convalescent COVID-19.

CDR3 in DNA: TGTGCCAGCAGTCCCCGGACAGGGGATGGCTACACCTTC. Translation gives CASSPRTGDGYTF. The rearrangement uses TRBV12-3 or TRBV12-4 and TRBJ1-2; 9 nucleotides align to TRBD1. J lost 6 bases, V lost 5 bases, and 4 bases had no gene match. The CDR3 is 13 residues long.